The present T cell receptor (beta chain) was sequenced within a study of blood T cells in healthy people across ages. General study findings and limits: Diversity of TCR beta per million T cells declined in a roughly linear way with age. Not knowing donor CMV status may have confounded expanded clonotype changes.

The germline V and J ends were trimmed by 2 bases and 8 bases, with 13 bases remaining between them. The CDR3 is made up of 14 amino acids. The germline V gene encodes CDR1 SGDLS and CDR2 YYNGEE. This clonotype was detected a few times. Its antigen is unknown. The use of a sample-barcoded 5' primer and a J-beta primer mix characterized a second PCR of 7 to 11 cycles. TCRdb reprocessed the 5' RACE reads via MiXCR and lists one record per CDR3 protein. The sample includes approximately 1.5 million distinct CDR3 sequences, 35% to 45% seen only once; the top ten take just over 4%. Sequenced input: blood. The chain joins TRBV9 to TRBJ1-4; D uncertain. The sequence was obtained from a woman between 18 and 29 years old in good health. The CDR3 protein is CASSVGLVNEKLFF. DNA of the CDR3: TGTGCCAGCAGCGTCGGCCTAGTGAACGAAAAACTGTTTTTT.